A selection of T cell receptor beta chains follows, all from one sample in a study of identical twins. TCRdb called the 5' RACE reads again in MiXCR, with one record for every CDR3 protein. The repertoire holds 300,000 to 400,000 distinct CDR3 sequences, with approximately 8.7% as singletons. The material sequenced was naive T cells sorted from blood. The source is a woman between 45 and 60 years old in good health. CDR3s include the opening cysteine and the closing phenylalanine or tryptophan. D genes are given only for firm matches. Expanded clones are given a class, and other clones once, few, many or no size at all.

j_call v_call d_call clone_size cdr3_nt cdr3_aa
TRBJ1-2 TRBV6-6 . many TGTGCCAGCAGCTTACCAGTTTATGGCTACACCTTC CASSLPVYGYTF
TRBJ2-1 TRBV4-1 . . TGCGCCAGCAGCCAAGAAGAGAGATTTTACAATGAGCAGTTCTTC CASSQEERFYNEQFF
TRBJ2-5 TRBV10-3 . . TGTGCCATCAGTGAGCCTAAAGAGACCCAGTACTTC CAISEPKETQYF
TRBJ1-2 TRBV5-1 . . TGCGCCAGCGGACTCCAGCTTAACTATGGCTACACCTTC CASGLQLNYGYTF
TRBJ2-2 TRBV7-8 . many TGTGCCAGCAGCTTAGAATTCGGCGGGGAGCTGTTTTTT CASSLEFGGELFF
TRBJ2-5 TRBV5-1 . many TGCGCCAGCAGCTTGACCCCGGGACGGTCAGAGACCCAGTACTTC CASSLTPGRSETQYF
TRBJ1-6 TRBV5-5 TRBD1 . TGTGCCAGCAGGTGGACAGGGGATTCACCCCTCCACTTT CASRWTGDSPLHF
TRBJ1-5 TRBV10-3 . . TGTGCCATCAGTGAGACCGCAGGGGTAGAGAATCAGCCCCAGCATTTT CAISETAGVENQPQHF
TRBJ2-1 TRBV12-3/TRBV12-4 . . TGTGCCAGCACCCTGGATCGCTCCTACAATGAGCAGTTCTTC CASTLDRSYNEQFF
TRBJ2-7 TRBV5-1 . many TGTGCCAGCAGCCCCACAGGGACCTACGAGCAGTACTTC CASSPTGTYEQYF
TRBJ2-3 TRBV6-5 TRBD1 many TGTGCCAGCAGTTACTCGAAAGGACAGGGTATGGGTCCTAGCACAGATACGCAGTATTTT CASSYSKGQGMGPSTDTQYF
TRBJ2-2 TRBV11-2 . few TGTGCCAGCAGCTTAGGGGGTTTGGGGCGGCTCGCGAACACCGGGGAGCTGTTTTTT CASSLGGLGRLANTGELFF
TRBJ2-2 TRBV10-2 . many TGCGCCATTGATCCGGGACTACCAAGGGGGGACGGGGAGCTGTTTTTT CAIDPGLPRGDGELFF
TRBJ2-6 TRBV29-1 . . TGCAGCGTTGAAGCGGCGTGGGGGGCCAACGTCCTGACTTTC CSVEAAWGANVLTF
TRBJ2-7 TRBV20-1 TRBD2 . TGCAGTGCTAGAGATCCACTAGCGAATTCCTACGAGCAGTACTTC CSARDPLANSYEQYF
TRBJ2-2 TRBV27 TRBD2 . TGTGCCAGCACTTACCAGGGACTAGCTCCCGGGGAGCTGTTTTTT CASTYQGLAPGELFF
TRBJ2-3 TRBV5-1 TRBD2 few TGCGCCAGCAGCTTGGAGGCTAGCGGGAGGCTTACAGATACGCAGTATTTT CASSLEASGRLTDTQYF
TRBJ2-3 TRBV10-1 TRBD1 . TGCGCCAGCAGTGAGTTCTACAGGGGGACGCAGTATTTT CASSEFYRGTQYF
TRBJ2-2 TRBV24-1 . many TGTGCCACCAGTGATTTGCCAGATGAGCTGTTTTTT CATSDLPDELFF
TRBJ1-4 TRBV11-2 . . TGTGCCAGCAGCGCCCCGGAGGGAATGTTTTTT CASSAPEGMFF
TRBJ2-6 TRBV5-1 TRBD1 few TGCGCCAGCAGCGTAGACAGGGGAGCCACTGGGGCCAACGTCCTGACTTTC CASSVDRGATGANVLTF
TRBJ2-3 TRBV15 . few TGTGCCACCAGCAGAGGGGATAGCGGCCCCACAGATACGCAGTATTTT CATSRGDSGPTDTQYF
TRBJ1-5 TRBV12-3/TRBV12-4 . many TGTGCCAGCAGTCCATCGCGGGGCAATCAGCCCCAGCATTTT CASSPSRGNQPQHF
TRBJ2-3 TRBV20-1 TRBD1 few TGCAGTGCTAGGGGGACAGGTTATGGGGATACGCAGTATTTT CSARGTGYGDTQYF
TRBJ2-1 TRBV14 . few TGTGCCAGCAGCCAAGGATCCCTTCAGTTCTTC CASSQGSLQFF
TRBJ2-1 TRBV5-1 TRBD2 . TGCGCCAGCAGCTTGGGACTAGCGGGAAATCGGGAGCAGTTCTTC CASSLGLAGNREQFF
TRBJ2-7 TRBV7-6 . . TGTACCAGCAGCTTAAGCGACGGGGTAAACTACGAGCAGTACTTC CTSSLSDGVNYEQYF
TRBJ2-1 TRBV3-1 TRBD2 . TGTGCCAGCAGCCAAGGGGGGGTAGCGGGGCCCCTACGGAATGAGCAGTTCTTC CASSQGGVAGPLRNEQFF
TRBJ2-1 TRBV4-1 . . TGCGCCAGCAGCCAAGATCTCTGGGGGTCCTACAATGAGCAGTTCTTC CASSQDLWGSYNEQFF
TRBJ1-3 TRBV9 . few TGTGCCAGCAGCGCCGAGACAGGTCCTGGAAACACCATATATTTT CASSAETGPGNTIYF
TRBJ2-5 TRBV5-1 . many TGCGCCAGCAGCATCCAAGAGACCCAGTACTTC CASSIQETQYF
TRBJ1-2 TRBV7-9 . many TGTGCCAGCAGCTTAGGAGAGGGAGACAGAAACTATGGCTACACCTTC CASSLGEGDRNYGYTF
TRBJ1-2 TRBV29-1 . few TGCAGCGTTGGGAGGTCAGACTATGGCTACACCTTC CSVGRSDYGYTF
TRBJ2-2 TRBV28 . . TGTGCCAGCAGTTTCCGACGGACCGGGGAGCTGTTTTTT CASSFRRTGELFF
TRBJ2-2 TRBV20-1 . . TGCAGTGCTAGAGATCCAAACGCCGGGGAGCTGTTTTTT CSARDPNAGELFF
TRBJ2-4 TRBV20-1 . few TGCAGTGCTAGAGATGAGCTTCAGTGGGCCAAAAACATTCAGTACTTC CSARDELQWAKNIQYF
TRBJ2-3 TRBV29-1 . . TGCAGCGTTACCCCTGAACTTACGCAGTATTTT CSVTPELTQYF
TRBJ2-3 TRBV9 . many TGTGCCAGCAGCCCCGGCAGAGCGGCTCGGGGAGATACGCAGTATTTT CASSPGRAARGDTQYF
TRBJ2-1 TRBV5-1 . . TGCGCCAGCAGCTGGCCCACGCGGGACTGGTCCTACAATGAGCAGTTCTTC CASSWPTRDWSYNEQFF
TRBJ2-2 TRBV5-1 TRBD1 few TGCGCCAGCAGGGCGGGACAGGGAAGCACCGGGGAGCTGTTTTTT CASRAGQGSTGELFF
TRBJ2-2 TRBV5-1 TRBD1 many TGCGCCAGCAGCACCGGGACAGGGGACCCCGGGGAGCTGTTTTTT CASSTGTGDPGELFF
TRBJ2-2 TRBV12-3/TRBV12-4 . few TGTGCCAGCAGTCCCGAAATACGGTTTACGGGGGAGCTGTTTTTT CASSPEIRFTGELFF
TRBJ2-6 TRBV5-7 . . TGTGCCAGCAGCTTCCCCAAGACCTCTGGGGCCAACGTCCTGACTTTC CASSFPKTSGANVLTF
TRBJ2-7 TRBV28 TRBD2 few TGTGCCAGCAGTTCTATAGCGGGAGGGCACTACGAGCAGTACTTC CASSSIAGGHYEQYF
TRBJ2-5 TRBV5-1 . . TGCGCCAGCAATGTAATCCTAGCAGAACAAGAGACCCAGTACTTC CASNVILAEQETQYF
TRBJ2-1 TRBV5-1 TRBD2 many TGCGCCAGCAGCTTAGGAGCGGGAGGGAACAATGAGCAGTTCTTC CASSLGAGGNNEQFF
TRBJ2-7 TRBV29-1 TRBD2 . TGCAGCGTTGTAGCGGGGAAGCAGTACTTC CSVVAGKQYF
TRBJ2-1 TRBV12-3/TRBV12-4 TRBD2 . TGTGCCAGCAGTTTCCGGACTAGCGGGAGGGCCATCGATGAGCAGTTCTTC CASSFRTSGRAIDEQFF
TRBJ2-2 TRBV7-9 TRBD1 few TGTGCCAGCAGCGGCCCAGGACAGGCCGGCGAGACCGGGGAGCTGTTTTTT CASSGPGQAGETGELFF
TRBJ2-5 TRBV7-3 . . TGTGCCAGCAGCTTCGGGTCGGAAGAGACCCAGTACTTC CASSFGSEETQYF
TRBJ2-2 TRBV29-1 . few TGCAGCGTTGAACTCGGAAAGCGCCGAACCGGGGAGCTGTTTTTT CSVELGKRRTGELFF
TRBJ2-2 TRBV5-6 TRBD1 few TGTGCCAGCAGCTTGGGGGACAGGGGTCACACCGGGGAGCTGTTTTTT CASSLGDRGHTGELFF
TRBJ1-4 TRBV9 TRBD1 many TGTGCCAGCAGCGTAGGAGGACAGGCAACTAATGAAAAACTGTTTTTT CASSVGGQATNEKLFF
TRBJ2-7 TRBV2 . few TGTGCCAGCAACAACTACGAGCAGTACTTC CASNNYEQYF
TRBJ2-1 TRBV2 TRBD2 few TGTGCCAGCGTCTTGACGGGAGGGCAGGGCTACAATGAGCAGTTCTTC CASVLTGGQGYNEQFF
TRBJ2-7 TRBV5-1 TRBD1 many TGCGCCAGCAGCCCCGGACAGGGCTTCTACGAGCAGTACTTC CASSPGQGFYEQYF
TRBJ2-1 TRBV20-1 . few TGCAGTGCTAGAGATCCCCCTCCTAGCTCCTACAATGAGCAGTTCTTC CSARDPPPSSYNEQFF